Listed below are T cell receptor beta chains from one sample, sequenced in a study of blood T cell repertoires in COVID-19. The protocol was immunoSEQ multiplex PCR, while the TCRdb copy is restricted to in-frame clones and leaves out a portion. The profile shows over 200,000 clones, about 90% of them singletons. Input material: peripheral blood. The receptors come from a man aged 40-55 years with active or convalescent COVID-19. CDR3s include the opening cysteine and the closing phenylalanine or tryptophan. The order of the fields is D gene, J gene, clone size, V gene, CDR3 protein, CDR3 DNA. D genes are given only for firm matches. A clone size is listed for some rows: how often the clone was seen (once, few, many), or a class if it is expanded.

>.|TRBJ2-3|.|TRBV7-8
CASSRNRASTDTQYF
TGTGCCAGCAGCCGGAACAGGGCTAGCACAGATACGCAGTATTTT
>TRBD2|TRBJ2-5|.|TRBV4-1
CASSHIHVGLAGVETQYF
TGCGCCAGCAGCCATATACACGTAGGACTAGCGGGAGTGGAGACCCAGTACTTC
>TRBD2|TRBJ2-4|.|TRBV2
CASIPAGGEIAKNIQYF
TGTGCCAGCATCCCTGCGGGAGGGGAGATAGCCAAAAACATTCAGTACTTC
>TRBD1|TRBJ1-2|.|TRBV5-4
CASGTDNYGYTF
TGTGCCAGCGGGACAGACAACTATGGCTACACCTTC
>TRBD1|TRBJ1-1|.|TRBV4-2
CASSSDRESDAEAFF
TGTGCCAGCAGCTCTGACAGGGAATCGGACGCTGAAGCTTTCTTT
>TRBD2|TRBJ2-2|.|TRBV19
CASSLAGGPSEELFF
TGTGCCAGTAGTCTAGCGGGGGGGCCATCGGAGGAGCTGTTTTTT
>TRBD1|TRBJ1-6|.|TRBV6-1
CASSASRDRGVSPLHF
TGTGCCAGCAGTGCCTCCCGGGACAGGGGAGTTTCACCCCTCCACTTT
>.|TRBJ2-3|.|TRBV5-1
CASSSYPGAVDTQYF
TGCGCCAGCAGCTCGTACCCGGGAGCCGTAGATACGCAGTATTTT
>.|TRBJ1-1|few|TRBV18
CASSPDYTEAFF
TGTGCCAGCTCACCGGACTACACTGAAGCTTTCTTT
>TRBD1|TRBJ2-7|.|TRBV7-3
CASSWSGQGPYEQYF
TGTGCCAGCAGCTGGAGCGGACAGGGGCCCTACGAGCAGTACTTC
>.|TRBJ1-5|.|TRBV19
CASSMRGSGNQPQHF
TGTGCCAGTAGTATGAGGGGGTCAGGCAATCAGCCCCAGCATTTT
>.|TRBJ2-2|few|TRBV27
CASSLIVGEAGELFF
TGTGCCAGCAGTTTAATAGTGGGGGAGGCCGGGGAGCTGTTTTTT
>.|TRBJ1-1|.|TRBV28
CASSLLPGLNTEAFF
TGTGCCAGCAGTTTACTACCAGGGCTGAACACTGAAGCTTTCTTT
>.|TRBJ2-2|.|TRBV5-4
CASSISVAVLELFF
TGTGCCAGCAGCATATCCGTAGCGGTGCTGGAGCTGTTTTTT
>.|TRBJ2-6|.|TRBV28
CASSRTGSSGANVLTF
TGTGCCAGCAGTCGTACAGGGTCCTCTGGGGCCAACGTCCTGACTTTC
>.|TRBJ1-1|many|TRBV30
CAWSDSGTEAFF
TGTGCCTGGAGTGACAGCGGCACTGAAGCTTTCTTT
>TRBD1|TRBJ1-3|once|TRBV28
CASIRGQGRNTIYF
TGTGCCAGCATTAGAGGACAGGGCCGCAACACCATATATTTT
>.|TRBJ2-2|.|TRBV18
CASSPRVSGELFF
TGTGCCAGCTCACCGAGGGTTTCCGGGGAGCTGTTTTTT
>.|TRBJ1-3|.|TRBV6-5
CASSRGQHSGNTIYF
TGTGCCAGCAGTCGCGGACAACACTCTGGAAACACCATATATTTT
>.|TRBJ1-1|once|TRBV9
CASSVVSREFKAFF
TGTGCCAGCAGCGTAGTGTCTCGGGAGTTTAAGGCTTTCTTT
>TRBD1|TRBJ2-7|.|TRBV5-4
CASSVGGQGADEQYF
TGTGCCAGCAGCGTCGGGGGACAGGGGGCAGACGAGCAGTACTTC